This T cell receptor beta chain was documented in a study of siplizumab effects on memory and regulatory T cells. Whole-study findings and limits: Mappable alloreactive CD4+ clones came from Treg cells under 80% of the time on average with siplizumab, against about 26% in controls. Roughly 75-96% of proliferating clones (CD4+ or CD8+) could not be assigned a naive or memory phenotype.

Germline loops: CDR1 MGHDK, CDR2 SYGVNS. V lost 4 bases and J lost 8; bases outside the gene matches: 3. This CDR3 has 12 amino acids. TCR templates, 75,000 to 100,000 per sample, were assayed. TCRdb's table, derived via immunoSEQ multiplex PCR, lists solely in-frame clones and lacks some. The sample contains 100,000 or so clones, 94% of which appear only once. Concerning this clone: Its antigen is unidentified.

Sequencing input: Tregs sorted from blood. The chain links TRBV25-1 to TRBJ1-1, with TRBD1 identical over 8 bases. This receptor was obtained from a human donor in good health. Here the CDR3 DNA reads TGTGCCAGCAGTGTCTGGGACAGGGAAGCTTTCTTT. Translating gives CASSVWDREAFF.